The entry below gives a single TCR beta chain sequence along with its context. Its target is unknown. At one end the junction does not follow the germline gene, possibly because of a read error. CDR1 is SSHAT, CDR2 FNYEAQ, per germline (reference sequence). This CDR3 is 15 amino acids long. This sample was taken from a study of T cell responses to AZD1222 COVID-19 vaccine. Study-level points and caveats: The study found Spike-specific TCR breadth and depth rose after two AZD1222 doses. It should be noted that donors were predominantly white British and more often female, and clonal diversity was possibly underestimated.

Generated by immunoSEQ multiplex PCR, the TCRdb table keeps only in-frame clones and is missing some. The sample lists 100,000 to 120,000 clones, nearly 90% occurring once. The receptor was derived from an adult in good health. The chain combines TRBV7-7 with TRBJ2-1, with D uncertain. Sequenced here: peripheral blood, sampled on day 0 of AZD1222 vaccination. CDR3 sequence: CASSLETSPLYEQFF. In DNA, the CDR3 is TGTGCTAGCAGCTTAGAGACTTCGCCTCTCTATGAGCAGTTCTTC.